This TCR beta chain derives from a study of Graves' ophthalmopathy and Graves' hyperthyroidism. Study-wide context: Stable hyperthyroid donors showed no ophthalmopathy during 18 months follow-up. Study outcomes and limitations: Blood also harbored most expanded thyroid clonotypes above 0.001 frequency.

The germline V gene has CDR1 MGHDK and CDR2 SYGVNS. The CDR3 contains 15 residues. Comments on this clonotype: Its antigen is currently unknown. The junction departs from the called germline gene at one end, perhaps through a read error.

Scientists amplified the TCR beta CDR3 regions from RNA transcripts. RT-PCR was first run with HTBI primers, then multiplex PCR in a second round. TCRdb re-called the multiplex PCR reads with MiXCR, one entry per CDR3 protein. The table records around 1.1 million distinct CDR3 sequences, about 38% of them present only once. Sequenced: peripheral blood or thyroid tissue (not recorded which). The receptor was derived from an adult man with Graves' hyperthyroidism. V usage is TRBV25-1 and J usage is TRBJ2-5, with a possible D match to TRBD1 (6 bases). CDR3 bases: TGTGCCAGCAGTGCTAGACCCGGACAGCTCTGGACCCAGTATTTC. Residues: CASSARPGQLWTQYF.